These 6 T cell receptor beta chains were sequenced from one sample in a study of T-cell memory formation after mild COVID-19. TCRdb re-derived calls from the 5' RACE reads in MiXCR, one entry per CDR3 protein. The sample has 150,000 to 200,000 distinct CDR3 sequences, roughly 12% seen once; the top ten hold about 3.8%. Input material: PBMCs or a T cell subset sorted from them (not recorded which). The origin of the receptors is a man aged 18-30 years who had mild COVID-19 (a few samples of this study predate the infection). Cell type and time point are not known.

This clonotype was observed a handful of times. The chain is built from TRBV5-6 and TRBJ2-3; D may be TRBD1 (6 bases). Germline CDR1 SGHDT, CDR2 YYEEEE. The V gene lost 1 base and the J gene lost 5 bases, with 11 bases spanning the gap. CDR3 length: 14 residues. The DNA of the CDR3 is TGTGCCAGCAGCTTGAGGGGGATTGGAGATACGCAGTATTTT. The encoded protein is CASSLRGIGDTQYF.

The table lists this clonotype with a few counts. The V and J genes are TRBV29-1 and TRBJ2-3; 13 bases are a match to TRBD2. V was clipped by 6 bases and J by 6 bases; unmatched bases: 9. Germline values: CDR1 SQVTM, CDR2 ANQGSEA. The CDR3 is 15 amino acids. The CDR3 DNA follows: TGCAGCGTAGATAGACTAGCGGGGGGTACGGATACGCAGTATTTT. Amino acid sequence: CSVDRLAGGTDTQYF.

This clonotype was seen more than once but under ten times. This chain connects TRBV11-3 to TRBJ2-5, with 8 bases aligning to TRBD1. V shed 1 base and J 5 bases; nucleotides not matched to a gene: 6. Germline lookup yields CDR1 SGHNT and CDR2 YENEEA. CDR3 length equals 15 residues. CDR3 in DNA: TGTGCCAGCAGCTTAGGGCAGGGGGCACGGGAGACCCAGTACTTC. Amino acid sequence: CASSLGQGARETQYF. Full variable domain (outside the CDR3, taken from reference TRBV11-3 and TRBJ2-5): EAGVVQSPRYKIIEKKQPVAFWCNPISGHNTLYWYLQNLGQGPELLIRYENEEAVDDSQLPKDRFSAERLKGVDSTLKIQPAELGDSAVYLCASSLGQGARETQYFGPGTRLLVL.

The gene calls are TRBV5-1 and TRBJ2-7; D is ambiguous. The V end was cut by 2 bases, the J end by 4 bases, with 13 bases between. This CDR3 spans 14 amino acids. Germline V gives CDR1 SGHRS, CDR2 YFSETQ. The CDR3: CASSLGPVEYEQYF. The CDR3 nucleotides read TGCGCCAGCAGCTTAGGGCCCGTAGAGTACGAGCAGTACTTC.

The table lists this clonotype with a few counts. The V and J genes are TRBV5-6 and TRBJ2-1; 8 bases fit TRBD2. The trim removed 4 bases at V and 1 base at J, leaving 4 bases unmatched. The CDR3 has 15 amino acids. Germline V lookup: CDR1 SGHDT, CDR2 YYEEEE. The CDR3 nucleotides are TGTGCCAGCAGCACCCGCGGGGGGTCCTACAATGAGCAGTTCTTC. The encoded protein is CASSTRGGSYNEQFF.

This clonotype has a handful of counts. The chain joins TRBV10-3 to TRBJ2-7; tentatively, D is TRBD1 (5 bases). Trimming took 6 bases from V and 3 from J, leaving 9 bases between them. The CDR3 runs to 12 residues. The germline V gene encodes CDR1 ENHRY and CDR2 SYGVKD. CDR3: CAIRGPFYEQYF. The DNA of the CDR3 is TGTGCCATCAGGGGGCCTTTCTACGAGCAGTACTTC.